This T cell receptor beta chain is drawn from a study of Graves' ophthalmopathy and Graves' hyperthyroidism. This CDR3 spans 14 amino acids. The germline CDR1 and CDR2 sequences are ENHRY and SYGVKD. Trimming removed 8 bases from V and 8 bases from J; junction bases left unmatched: 6. The study amplified TCR beta CDR3 regions using RNA transcripts. HTBI primers were used in a first-round RT-PCR, which preceded a second-round multiplex PCR. One entry per CDR3 protein, called by TCRdb with MiXCR from the multiplex PCR reads. There are around 590,000 distinct CDR3 sequences in the sample; just under 40% occur only once, and less than 4.5% lies in the top ten.

The chain joins TRBV10-3 to TRBJ1-6; 10 bases agree with TRBD1. The sequenced sample was peripheral blood or thyroid tissue (not recorded which). The source of this sequence is an adult man with Graves' hyperthyroidism. CDR3 DNA: TGTGCCATCGGACTAGGACAGGGGGATTCACCCCTCCACTTT. Its translation: CAIGLGQGDSPLHF.